The entry below describes one T cell receptor beta chain. The target antigen is unknown. This sample is part of a study of T cell repertoires and HLA-DP antigens. This table comes from immunoSEQ multiplex PCR, and its TCRdb copy is limited to in-frame clones, with some not included. The sample carries roughly 70,000 clones, around four fifths recorded once. This CDR3 is built from 14 residues. CDR1 is LNHDA and CDR2 is SQIVND in the germline V gene (reference sequence). V gave up 5 bases and J gave up 0 bases, with 7 bases separating them. The material sequenced was CD4+ T cells from PBMCs. The genes are TRBV19 and TRBJ2-2; D is undetermined. The clonotype was recovered from a man aged 60 to 75 in good health and CMV-seronegative. As DNA, the CDR3 is TGTGCCAGTAGTTTTACTTCGAACACCGGGGAGCTGTTTTTT. Residues: CASSFTSNTGELFF. The complete variable domain, with remaining parts taken from reference TRBV19 and TRBJ2-2, reads DGGITQSPKYLFRKEGQNVTLSCEQNLNHDAMYWYRQDPGQGLRLIYYSQIVNDFQKGDIAEGYSVSREKKESFPLTVTSAQKNPTAFYLCASSFTSNTGELFFGEGSRLTVL.